The 6 T cell receptor beta chains given below trace back to one sample, sequenced in a study of T cells in Graves' hyperthyroidism and ophthalmopathy. RNA transcripts yielded amplified TCR beta CDR3 regions. The HTBI set primed first-round TCR CDR3 RT-PCR. TCRdb reanalysed the multiplex PCR reads using MiXCR and keeps one entry per CDR3 protein. Here the sample spans around 600,000 distinct CDR3 sequences, 15% to 18% being singletons. The sequenced sample consisted of blood. These receptors all stem from a woman in her 30s with Graves' hyperthyroidism.

This sequence joins TRBV19 and TRBJ2-7; TRBD1 might be the D (6 bases). The CDR3 has 15 residues. Trimming took 4 bases from V and 2 from J, leaving 15 bases between them. Germline-derived CDR1 and CDR2 are LNHDA and SQIVND (reference sequence). The CDR3 protein is CASSRSGTRAYEQYF. The DNA of the CDR3 is TGTGCCAGTAGTAGATCCGGGACAAGAGCCTACGAGCAGTACTTC.

This clonotype was recorded many times. This chain connects TRBV20-1 to TRBJ1-2; 7 nucleotides line up with TRBD1. Germline CDR1 DFQATT, CDR2 SNEGSKA (reference sequence). CDR3 length: 14 residues. The J segment lost 4 bases and the V segment lost 6 bases, leaving 11 bases of the junction unmatched. The CDR3 nucleotides read TGCAGTGCGGTCACCTGGGACAGCGTCTATGGCTACACCTTC. Its translation: CSAVTWDSVYGYTF.

The sample holds many counts of this clonotype. In DNA, the CDR3 is TGTGCCAGCAGCCTCGTAGCGGGTACCCACACCTACAATGAGCAGTTCTTC. This translates into CASSLVAGTHTYNEQFF. The genes are TRBV27 and TRBJ2-1; 7 bases map to TRBD2. From germline, CDR1 is MNHEY and CDR2 SMNVEV (reference sequence). Trimming removed 6 bases from V and 2 bases from J; junction bases left unmatched: 13. The CDR3 has 17 amino acids.

The sample holds many counts of this clonotype. This chain links TRBV3-1 with TRBJ2-7; a weak D match, TRBD2 (6 bases). This CDR3 is built from 15 residues. Trimming took off 4 bases at V and 1 base at J, with 14 bases between the two ends. Per the germline V gene, CDR1 is LGHDT and CDR2 is YNNKEL (reference sequence). CDR3 loop: CASSPRPAGSYEQYF. The CDR3 DNA reads TGTGCCAGCAGCCCCCGCCCGGCGGGATCCTACGAGCAGTACTTC.

This chain joins TRBV20-1 and TRBJ2-2, with D maybe TRBD2 (6 bases). V was trimmed by 1 base and J by 2 bases, leaving 11 bases between them. Per the germline V gene, CDR1 is DFQATT and CDR2 is SNEGSKA (reference sequence). The CDR3 spans 15 residues. CDR3 amino acids: CSARARRGNTGELFF. The CDR3 DNA sequence: TGCAGTGCTAGAGCGCGGCGGGGAAACACCGGGGAGCTGTTTTTT.

This clonotype was detected only a few times. CDR3 bases: TGTGCCAGCAGTGAAGCCAAACAGACCAATGAAAAACTGTTTTTT. Translating it yields CASSEAKQTNEKLFF. This chain uses TRBV2 with TRBJ1-4; D is uncertain. From germline, CDR1 is SNHLY and CDR2 FYNNEI. The CDR3 is made up of 15 amino acids. The V and J ends lost 0 bases and 5 bases respectively, with 10 bases between them.